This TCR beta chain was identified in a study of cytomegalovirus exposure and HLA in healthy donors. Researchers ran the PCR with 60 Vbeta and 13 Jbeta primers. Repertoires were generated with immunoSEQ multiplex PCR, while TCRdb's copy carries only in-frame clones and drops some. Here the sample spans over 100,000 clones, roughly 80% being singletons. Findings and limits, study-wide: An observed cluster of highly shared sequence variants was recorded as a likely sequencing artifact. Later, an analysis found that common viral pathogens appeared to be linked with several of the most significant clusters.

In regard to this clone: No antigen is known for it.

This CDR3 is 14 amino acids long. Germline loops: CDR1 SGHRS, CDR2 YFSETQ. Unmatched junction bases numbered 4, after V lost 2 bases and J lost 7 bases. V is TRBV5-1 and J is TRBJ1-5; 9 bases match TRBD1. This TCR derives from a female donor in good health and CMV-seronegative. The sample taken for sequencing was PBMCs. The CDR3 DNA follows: TGCGCCAGCAGCTTAGACAGGGGGGGACAGCCCCAGCATTTT. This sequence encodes CASSLDRGGQPQHF.